Listed here are 10 T cell receptor beta chains from one sample, sequenced in a study of OX40 agonist ivuxolimab in advanced cancers. Here immunoSEQ multiplex PCR was the method, and the copy in TCRdb shows in-frame clones only, minus some. The table shows tens of thousands of clones, with 75% to 90% occurring only once. Specimen: CD4+ or CD8+ T cells sorted from blood, collected in a trial of the OX40 agonist ivuxolimab. These receptors originate from an adult with an advanced solid tumor such as melanoma, head and neck, liver or kidney cancer.

The J gene is TRBJ2-5, the V gene TRBV19, with 8 positions matching TRBD1. Germline trimming cut 1 base from V and 2 bases from J; bases unmatched to any gene: 12. CDR1 is LNHDA and CDR2 is SQIVND in the germline V gene (reference sequence). The CDR3 spans 18 residues. The CDR3 reads CASSIVLPGTGSQETQYF. CDR3 bases: TGTGCCAGTAGTATAGTCCTCCCCGGGACAGGCTCACAAGAGACCCAGTACTTC.

The gene calls are TRBV5-1 and TRBJ2-1; TRBD1 aligns across 7 bases. Unmatched junction bases numbered 2, after V lost 2 bases and J lost 6 bases. The CDR3 sequence is 13 residues long. CDR1 is SGHRS and CDR2 is YFSETQ in the germline V gene. CDR3 DNA: TGCGCCAGCAGCTTTCCAGGGGGCAATGAGCAGTTCTTC. This codes for CASSFPGGNEQFF.

This chain joins TRBV6-1 and TRBJ1-4; 7 nucleotides agree with TRBD1. V shed 10 bases, J shed 7 bases, and the junction held 9 bases outside the gene matches. The CDR3 contains 13 residues. The germline CDR1 and CDR2 sequences are MNHNS and SASEGT. CDR3 coding DNA: TGTGCCATACAACAGGGGCGGGCTGAAAAACTGTTTTTT. This gives the protein CAIQQGRAEKLFF.

Note on this clone: The junction departs from the called germline gene at one end, perhaps through a read error. The chain combines TRBV7-7 with TRBJ1-5; D is undetermined. Germline-derived CDR1 and CDR2 are SSHAT and FNYEAQ (reference sequence). The length of the CDR3 is 13 residues. The DNA of the CDR3 is TGTGCTAGCAGCTTAGGACCTAATCAGCCCCAGCATTTT. Protein product: CASSLGPNQPQHF.

CDR3 in amino acids: CASSIGGGYPGELFF. As DNA, the CDR3 is TGTGCCAGTAGTATAGGGGGAGGGTACCCCGGGGAGCTGTTTTTT. V gene TRBV19 combines with J gene TRBJ2-2, with TRBD2 identical over 7 bases. Germline CDR1 reads LNHDA; CDR2 reads SQIVND (reference sequence). This CDR3 comprises 15 residues. V was clipped by 1 base and J by 6 bases; unmatched bases: 5.

This sequence joins TRBV19 and TRBJ2-6; 10 positions agree with TRBD1. V lost 11 bases and J lost 4; bases outside the gene matches: 14. This CDR3 has 17 amino acids. Looked up from germline, CDR1 is LNHDA and CDR2 is SQIVND (reference sequence). The CDR3 sequence is CASLGRQGAKGANVLTF. The DNA of the CDR3 is TGTGCCTCCCTGGGGCGACAGGGGGCGAAAGGGGCCAACGTCCTGACTTTC.

The chain has TRBV14 and TRBJ2-2, with D possibly matching TRBD1 (6 bases). The V end lost 4 bases, the J end lost 2 bases, and 14 bases lay between the germline ends. The V gene's germline CDR1 is SGHDN and CDR2 FVKESK. CDR3 length: 16 amino acids. The CDR3 DNA reads TGTGCCAGCAGCCCCGGGACACCGCTAAACACCGGGGAGCTGTTTTTT. It is translated as CASSPGTPLNTGELFF. Together with reference TRBV14 and TRBJ2-2, the CDR3 gives the full variable domain: EAGVTQFPSHSVIEKGQTVTLRCDPISGHDNLYWYRRVMGKEIKFLLHFVKESKQDESGMPNNRFLAERTGGTYSTLKVQPAELEDSGVYFCASSPGTPLNTGELFFGEGSRLTVL.

The chain joins TRBV4-1 to TRBJ2-3; D perhaps matches TRBD2 (6 bases). Trimming shortened V by 0 bases and J by 3 bases, and 7 bases separated the two germline ends. Looked up from germline, CDR1 is MGHRA and CDR2 is YSYEKL. This CDR3 region has 14 residues. CDR3 in DNA: TGCGCCAGCAGCCAAGAGGAGGGGACAGATACGCAGTATTTT. Translation: CASSQEEGTDTQYF.

The chain is built from TRBV2 and TRBJ1-5; 8 bases align to TRBD1. The CDR3 has 13 residues. V lost 8 bases and J lost 6; bases outside the gene matches: 6. The V gene's germline CDR1 is SNHLY and CDR2 FYNNEI. The CDR3 region is CASGDRGAQPQHF. The CDR3 bases are TGTGCCAGCGGAGACAGGGGAGCTCAGCCCCAGCATTTT.

V and J are TRBV11-2 and TRBJ2-7; tentatively, D is TRBD1 or TRBD2 (6 bases each). The CDR3 sequence is 14 residues long. V shed 2 bases and J shed 1 base, with 9 bases lying between them. Per the germline V gene, CDR1 is SGHAT and CDR2 is FQNNGV. CDR3 protein: CASSLRGRSYEQYF. DNA of the CDR3: TGTGCCAGCAGCTTACGGGGGCGGTCCTACGAGCAGTACTTC.